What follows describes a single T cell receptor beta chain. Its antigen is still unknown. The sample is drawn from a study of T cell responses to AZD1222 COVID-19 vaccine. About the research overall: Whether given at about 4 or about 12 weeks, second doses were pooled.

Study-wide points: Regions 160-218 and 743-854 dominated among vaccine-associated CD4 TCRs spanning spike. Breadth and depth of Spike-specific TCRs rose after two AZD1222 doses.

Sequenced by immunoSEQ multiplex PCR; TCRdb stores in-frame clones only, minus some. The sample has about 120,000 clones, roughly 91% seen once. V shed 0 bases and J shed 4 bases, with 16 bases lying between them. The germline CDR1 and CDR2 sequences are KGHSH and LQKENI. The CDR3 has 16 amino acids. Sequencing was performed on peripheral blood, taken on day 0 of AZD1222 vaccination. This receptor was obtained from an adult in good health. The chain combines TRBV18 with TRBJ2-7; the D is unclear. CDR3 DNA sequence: TGTGCCAGCTCACCACCGGGTAGCCAGAACCCTTACGAGCAGTACTTC. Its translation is CASSPPGSQNPYEQYF.